This T cell receptor beta chain was obtained from a study of T cell responses to AZD1222 COVID-19 vaccine. The study's findings and limits: None of the repertoires were sampled until the peak T cell response had passed.

Here immunoSEQ multiplex PCR was the method, and the copy in TCRdb shows in-frame clones only, minus some. The data contain about 70,000 clones, about 85% of them seen just once; the ten biggest clones take up around 21%. A remark on this clone: Its antigen remains unknown.

The CDR3 loop spans 14 amino acids. Losses at the gene ends were 3 bases for V and 5 bases for J; bases not matched to a gene: 5. Germline V CDR1 and CDR2: MNHEY, SVGAGI. Sequences were derived from peripheral blood, sampled on day 0 of AZD1222 vaccination. The chain recombines TRBV6-5 with TRBJ2-3; TRBD2 aligns across 7 bases. The sequence was obtained from an adult in good health. CDR3 bases: TGTGCCAGCAGTTATGGCAGGGAGGGAGATACGCAGTATTTT. Translation gives CASSYGREGDTQYF.